The entry that follows covers one T cell receptor (beta chain) sequence. This CDR3 is 15 amino acids long. The V gene lost 6 bases and the J gene lost 3 bases, with 15 bases spanning the gap. The V gene's germline CDR1 is MGHRA and CDR2 YSYEKL. The data were taken from a study of blood T cell repertoires in COVID-19. Overall study context: Donors in the United States, Italy and Spain gave samples during acute or convalescent COVID-19.

Sequencing was performed with immunoSEQ multiplex PCR; in TCRdb, only in-frame clones are kept and a portion is missing. The table has about 130,000 clones, roughly nine tenths seen once. Sequences were obtained from peripheral blood. This clonotype was sampled from a man in his forties or fifties with active COVID-19. This chain joins TRBV4-1 and TRBJ2-1, with D uncertain. Written as DNA, the CDR3 is TGCGCCAGCAGGTCCTCTAGAGGTAACTACAATGAGCAGTTCTTC. Residues: CASRSSRGNYNEQFF.